This entry lists 9 T cell receptor beta chains sequenced from one sample in a study of OX40 agonist ivuxolimab in advanced cancers. Library construction relied on the immunoSEQ multiplex PCR assay. Sourced from immuneACCESS, this table was stored by TCRdb with only in-frame sequences that have V and J called. A share of the clones is absent; for the studies checked, an unresolved V gene accounts for under half, and the remainder has no known explanation. The sample data list 35,000 to 55,000 clones, and roughly 94% of these were observed just once. The ten most abundant clones make up 9.5% to 12% of the sample. The source material was CD4+ or CD8+ T cells sorted from blood, sampled in a trial of the OX40 agonist ivuxolimab. These receptors all come from an adult with an advanced solid tumor such as melanoma, head and neck, liver or kidney cancer.

This chain joins TRBV7-9 and TRBJ2-4; 9 bases are shared with TRBD1. The germline CDR1 and CDR2 sequences are SEHNR and FQNEAQ (reference sequence). The CDR3 spans 15 residues. J lost 7 bases, V lost 1 base, and 5 bases had no gene match. The CDR3 protein is CASSLGGQGLNIQYF. In DNA form, the CDR3 reads TGTGCCAGCAGCTTAGGGGGACAGGGTTTGAACATTCAGTACTTC.

A single count supports this clone. This chain connects TRBV6-5 to TRBJ2-1; weak D call: TRBD2 (6 bases). The V gene's germline CDR1 is MNHEY and CDR2 SVGAGI. V dropped 8 bases and J dropped 0 bases, with 11 bases sitting between them. The CDR3 sequence is 14 residues long. The CDR3 here is CASFLDYSYNEQFF. CDR3 nucleotide sequence: TGTGCCAGCTTTTTGGACTACTCCTACAATGAGCAGTTCTTC.

The chain couples TRBV7-9 to TRBJ2-3, with 8 bases identical to TRBD2. Germline V gives CDR1 SEHNR, CDR2 FQNEAQ (reference sequence). CDR3 length: 15 amino acids. J lost 2 bases, V lost 3 bases, and 4 bases had no gene match. CDR3 bases: TGTGCCAGCAGCTTCAGCGGGAGTCCCACAGATACGCAGTATTTT. Its translation: CASSFSGSPTDTQYF. The whole variable domain, remainder taken from reference TRBV7-9 and TRBJ2-3, is DTGVSQNPRHKITKRGQNVTFRCDPISEHNRLYWYRQTLGQGPEFLTYFQNEAQLEKSRLLSDRFSAERPKGSFSTLEIQRTEQGDSAMYLCASSFSGSPTDTQYFGPGTRLTVL.

This clone has only one observation. The rearrangement joins TRBV7-9 to TRBJ2-7, with D hard to call. CDR3 length: 15 amino acids. V was cut by 5 bases and J by 6 bases, with 20 bases left in between. From germline, CDR1 is SEHNR and CDR2 FQNEAQ (reference sequence). CDR3 amino acids: CASSPVEPLPGEQYF. CDR3 coding DNA: TGTGCCAGCAGCCCAGTTGAACCCCTCCCTGGCGAGCAGTACTTC.

The genes are TRBV5-1 and TRBJ1-2; a possible D gene is TRBD1 (6 bases). Trimming shortened V by 1 base and J by 7 bases, and 11 bases separated the two germline ends. Germline V gene data show CDR1 as SGHRS and CDR2 as YFSETQ. The CDR3 spans 13 residues. The CDR3 sequence: CASSLQGRTGYTF. In DNA, the CDR3 is TGCGCCAGCAGCTTGCAGGGGCGGACTGGCTACACCTTC.

The chain links TRBV18 to TRBJ2-7, with a weak D call TRBD2 (7 bases). V shed 3 bases and J shed 3 bases, with 12 bases lying between them. CDR3 length: 14 residues. CDR1 is KGHSH, CDR2 LQKENI, per germline. The CDR3: CASSPVGGDYEQYF. The CDR3 region has the DNA TGTGCCAGCTCACCTGTAGGGGGGGACTACGAGCAGTACTTC.

The chain recombines TRBV29-1 with TRBJ2-5; TRBD2 is a possible D gene (5 bases). Trimming took off 4 bases at V and 5 bases at J, with 11 bases between the two ends. Looked up from germline, CDR1 is SQVTM and CDR2 is ANQGSEA. The CDR3 is 12 amino acids. In DNA form, the CDR3 reads TGCAGCGTTGTGGAGGAGTACGAGACCCAGTACTTC. It is translated as CSVVEEYETQYF.

The chain has TRBV29-1 and TRBJ2-1; 8 bases match TRBD2. The V gene's germline CDR1 is SQVTM and CDR2 ANQGSEA. J gave up 0 bases and V 6 bases, and 4 bases lay outside the gene matches. The CDR3 covers 14 residues. In nucleotides, the CDR3 is TGCAGCGTGGTAGCGGGGATCTCCTACAATGAGCAGTTCTTC. It encodes CSVVAGISYNEQFF.

The gene calls are TRBV6-1 and TRBJ1-5, with D unclear. V was pared by 3 bases and J by 15 bases, with 12 bases between. Germline CDR1 and CDR2: MNHNS and SASEGT. The length of the CDR3 is 11 residues. CDR3 region: CASSDGPLAHF. The DNA for the CDR3 is TGTGCCAGCAGTGATGGGCCTTTAGCGCATTTT.